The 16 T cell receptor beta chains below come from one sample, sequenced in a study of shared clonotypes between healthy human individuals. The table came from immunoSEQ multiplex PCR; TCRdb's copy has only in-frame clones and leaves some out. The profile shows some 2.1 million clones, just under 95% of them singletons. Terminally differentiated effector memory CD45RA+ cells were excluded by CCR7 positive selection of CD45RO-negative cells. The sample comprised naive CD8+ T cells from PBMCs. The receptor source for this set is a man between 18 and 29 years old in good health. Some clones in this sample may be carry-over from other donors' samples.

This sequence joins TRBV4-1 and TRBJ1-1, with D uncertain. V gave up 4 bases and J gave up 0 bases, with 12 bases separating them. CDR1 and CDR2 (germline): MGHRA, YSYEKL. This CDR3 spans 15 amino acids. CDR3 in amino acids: CASSPSAGMNTEAFF. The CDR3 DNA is TGCGCCAGCAGCCCATCGGCGGGAATGAACACTGAAGCTTTCTTT.

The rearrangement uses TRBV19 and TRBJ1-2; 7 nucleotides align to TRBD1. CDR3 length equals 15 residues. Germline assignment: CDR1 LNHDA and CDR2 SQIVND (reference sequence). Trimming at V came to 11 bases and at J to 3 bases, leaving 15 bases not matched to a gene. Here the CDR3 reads CASAPTPGGYYGYTF. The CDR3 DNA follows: TGTGCCTCCGCCCCAACACCAGGGGGTTACTATGGCTACACCTTC.

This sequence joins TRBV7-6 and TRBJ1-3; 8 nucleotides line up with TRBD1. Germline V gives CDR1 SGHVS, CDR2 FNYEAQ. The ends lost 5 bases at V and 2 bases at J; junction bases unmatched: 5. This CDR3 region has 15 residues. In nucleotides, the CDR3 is TGTGCCAGCAGCAATGACAGGGGCCCTGGAAACACCATATATTTT. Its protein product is CASSNDRGPGNTIYF.

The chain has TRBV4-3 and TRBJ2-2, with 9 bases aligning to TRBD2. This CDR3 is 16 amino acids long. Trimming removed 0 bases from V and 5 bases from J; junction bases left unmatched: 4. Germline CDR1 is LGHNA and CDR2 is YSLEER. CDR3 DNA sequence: TGCGCCAGCAGCCAAGATAGGCTAGCGGGAACCGGGGAGCTGTTTTTT. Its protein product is CASSQDRLAGTGELFF.

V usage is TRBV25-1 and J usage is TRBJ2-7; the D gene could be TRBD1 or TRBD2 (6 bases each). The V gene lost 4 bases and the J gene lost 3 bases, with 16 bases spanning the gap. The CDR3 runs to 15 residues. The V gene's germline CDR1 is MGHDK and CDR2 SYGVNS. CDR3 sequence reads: CASSGGASRHYEQYF. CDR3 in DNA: TGTGCCAGCAGTGGGGGGGCTAGCCGACACTACGAGCAGTACTTC.

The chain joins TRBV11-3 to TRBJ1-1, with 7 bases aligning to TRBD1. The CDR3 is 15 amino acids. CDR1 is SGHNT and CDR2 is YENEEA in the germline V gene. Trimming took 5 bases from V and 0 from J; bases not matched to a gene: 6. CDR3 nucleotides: TGTGCCAGCAGCAAGGGGACAGAGATGAACACTGAAGCTTTCTTT. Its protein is CASSKGTEMNTEAFF.

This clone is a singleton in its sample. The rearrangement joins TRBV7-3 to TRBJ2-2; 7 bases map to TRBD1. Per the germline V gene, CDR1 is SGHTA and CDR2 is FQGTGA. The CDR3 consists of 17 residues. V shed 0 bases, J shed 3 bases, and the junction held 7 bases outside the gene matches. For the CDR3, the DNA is TGTGCCAGCAGCTTAACTGACAGGGATTCGGACACCGGGGAGCTGTTTTTT. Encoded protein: CASSLTDRDSDTGELFF.

Here the CDR3 reads CSLWDNLLNTEAFF. In DNA, the CDR3 is TGCAGCCTCTGGGACAATCTACTGAACACTGAAGCTTTCTTT. V and J are TRBV29-1 and TRBJ1-1; weak D call: TRBD1 (6 bases). V was clipped by 8 bases and J by 0 bases, with 16 bases between them. Germline loops: CDR1 SQVTM, CDR2 ANQGSEA. This CDR3 spans 14 amino acids.

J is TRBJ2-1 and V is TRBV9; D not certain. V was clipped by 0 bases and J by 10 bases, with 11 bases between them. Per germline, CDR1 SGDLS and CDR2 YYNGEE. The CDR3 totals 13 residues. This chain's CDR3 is CASSVGGVAEQFF. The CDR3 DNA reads TGTGCCAGCAGCGTAGGCGGCGTGGCGGAGCAGTTCTTC.

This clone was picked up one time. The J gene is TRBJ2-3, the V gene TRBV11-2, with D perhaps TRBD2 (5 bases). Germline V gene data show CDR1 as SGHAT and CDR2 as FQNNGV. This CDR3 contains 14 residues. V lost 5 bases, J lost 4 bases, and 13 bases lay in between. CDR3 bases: TGTGCCAGCAGCCGGACTGGCGGCCCAGATACGCAGTATTTT. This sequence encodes CASSRTGGPDTQYF.

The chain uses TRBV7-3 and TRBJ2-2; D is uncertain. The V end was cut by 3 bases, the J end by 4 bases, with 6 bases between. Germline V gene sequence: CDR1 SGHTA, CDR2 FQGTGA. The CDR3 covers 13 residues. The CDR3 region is CASSFPGTGELFF. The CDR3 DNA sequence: TGTGCCAGCAGCTTCCCGGGCACCGGGGAGCTGTTTTTT.

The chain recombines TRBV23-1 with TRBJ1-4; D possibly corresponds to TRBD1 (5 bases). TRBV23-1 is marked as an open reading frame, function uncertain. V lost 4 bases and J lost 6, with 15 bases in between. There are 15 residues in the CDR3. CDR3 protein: CASSPGPAAHEKLFF. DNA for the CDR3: TGCGCCAGCAGTCCGGGGCCAGCCGCTCATGAAAAACTGTTTTTT.

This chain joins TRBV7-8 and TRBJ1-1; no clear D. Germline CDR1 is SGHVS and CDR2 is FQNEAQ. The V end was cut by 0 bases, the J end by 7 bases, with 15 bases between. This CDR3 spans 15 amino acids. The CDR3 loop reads CASSLAGRGGREAFF. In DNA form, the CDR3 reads TGTGCCAGCAGCTTAGCGGGTCGGGGTGGCCGTGAAGCTTTCTTT.

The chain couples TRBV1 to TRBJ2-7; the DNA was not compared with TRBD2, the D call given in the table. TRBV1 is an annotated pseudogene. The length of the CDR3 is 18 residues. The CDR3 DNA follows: TGCACCAGCAGCCAAGATGAGGGACTAGCGGGACTCACCTACGAGCAGTACTTC. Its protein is CTSSQDEGLAGLTYEQYF.

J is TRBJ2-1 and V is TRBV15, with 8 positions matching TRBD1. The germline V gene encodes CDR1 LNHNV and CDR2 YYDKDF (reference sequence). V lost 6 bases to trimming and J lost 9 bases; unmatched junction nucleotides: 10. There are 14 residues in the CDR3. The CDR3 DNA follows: TGTGCCACCAGAGAAGGAGGACAGGGCCTTGAGCAGTTCTTC. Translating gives CATREGGQGLEQFF.

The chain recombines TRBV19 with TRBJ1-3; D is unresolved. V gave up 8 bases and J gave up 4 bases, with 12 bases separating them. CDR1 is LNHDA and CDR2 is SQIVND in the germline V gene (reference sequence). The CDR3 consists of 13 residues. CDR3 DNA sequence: TGTGCCAGTTCGGGGATACTGGGAAACACCATATATTTT. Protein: CASSGILGNTIYF.